This is a list of T cell receptor beta chains from one sample in a study of graft-versus-host responses after intestinal transplantation. Their antigens remain unidentified. The table came from immunoSEQ multiplex PCR; TCRdb's copy has only in-frame clones and leaves some out. The data contain around 88,000 clones, 80% to 85% of them singletons. The sample was unstimulated CD8+ T cells sorted from spleen or lymph node cells, taken before intestinal transplant. These receptors all come from a human donor who received an intestinal transplant. Each CDR3 is given with its conserved first and last residue. D genes are given only for firm matches. Not every row has a clone size; where given, it reads once, few, many or a size class.

j_gene	d_gene	v_gene	abundance	CDR3aa	CDR3nt
TRBJ2-2	NA	TRBV28	once	CASSFMRLDYAGELFF	TGTGCCAGCAGTTTTATGAGACTAGACTATGCCGGGGAGCTGTTTTTT
TRBJ2-7	NA	TRBV28	NA	CASSYLPRGQNYEQYF	TGTGCCAGCAGTTATCTCCCCAGAGGGCAGAACTACGAGCAGTACTTC
TRBJ2-5	NA	TRBV2	NA	CASSGRGMETQYF	TGTGCCAGCAGTGGACGGGGAATGGAGACCCAGTACTTC
TRBJ2-1	TRBD2	TRBV4-1	once	CASSQDGTSGGGKFF	TGCGCCAGCAGCCAAGATGGGACTAGCGGGGGGGGTAAGTTCTTC
TRBJ2-1	TRBD1	TRBV28	NA	CASSLGTAPNEQFF	TGTGCCAGCAGTTTGGGGACAGCCCCTAATGAGCAGTTCTTC
TRBJ2-2	TRBD1	TRBV7-2	NA	CASTPGTGYTGELFF	TGTGCCAGCACCCCTGGGACAGGGTACACCGGGGAGCTGTTTTTT
TRBJ1-1	NA	TRBV5-1	NA	CASSRDLDTEAFF	TGCGCCAGTTCCAGGGATTTGGACACTGAAGCTTTCTTT
TRBJ2-1	TRBD2	TRBV27	NA	CASSLAGGGEQFF	TGTGCCAGCAGTTTAGCGGGAGGGGGTGAGCAGTTCTTC
TRBJ2-5	TRBD1	TRBV11-1	once	CASSYLDREQETQYF	TGTGCCAGCAGTTACCTAGACAGGGAACAAGAGACCCAGTACTTC
TRBJ2-7	TRBD1	TRBV29-1	NA	CSVVRTGGSYEQYF	TGCAGCGTGGTGAGGACAGGGGGCTCCTACGAGCAGTACTTC
TRBJ2-7	NA	TRBV5-4	few	CASSWGRAGEQYF	TGTGCCAGCAGCTGGGGCAGGGCAGGCGAGCAGTACTTC
TRBJ1-1	TRBD1	TRBV29-1	NA	CSVLTGETEAFF	TGCAGCGTTCTTACAGGGGAAACTGAAGCTTTCTTT
TRBJ2-2	TRBD2	TRBV18	NA	CASSPVLAGGLPNTGELFF	TGTGCCAGCTCACCGGTTCTAGCGGGAGGCTTGCCCAACACCGGGGAGCTGTTTTTT